These 15 T cell receptor beta chains originate from one sample sequenced in a study of Ad26.COV2.S vaccination and SARS-CoV-2 variants. Repertoires were generated with immunoSEQ multiplex PCR, while TCRdb's copy carries only in-frame clones and drops some. The sample lists 300,000 to 400,000 clones, approximately 86% occurring once. Stated treatment: 15 to 20 received Ad26.COV2.S at low or high dose, single or two shots; several received placebo; per-sample allocation not given. It was on day 63 after the first vaccine or placebo injection that samples were taken. The input for sequencing was peripheral blood, taken in a trial of Ad26.COV2.S vaccine versus placebo. The receptors stem from a person between 18 and 65 years old who received the Ad26.COV2.S COVID-19 vaccine or a placebo.

The rearrangement links TRBV28 to TRBJ2-1; D gene uncertain. CDR1 MDHEN and CDR2 SYDVKM come from the germline V gene. The V end lost 4 bases, the J end lost 5 bases, and 15 bases lay between the germline ends. The CDR3 is 15 amino acids. DNA for the CDR3: TGTGCCAGCAGTTCAACCTTGACCCCCCACAATGAGCAGTTCTTC. It specifies CASSSTLTPHNEQFF.

Only a few counts were recorded for this clone. The chain links TRBV27 to TRBJ1-2; D is unclear. From germline, CDR1 is MNHEY and CDR2 SMNVEV (reference sequence). Trimming pared 6 bases from V and 2 bases from J, leaving 10 bases between. This CDR3 region has 13 residues. CDR3 nucleotide sequence: TGTGCCAGCAGGGATTCAGTGAACTATGGCTACACCTTC. Translated, it gives CASRDSVNYGYTF.

J is TRBJ2-5 and V is TRBV7-6; TRBD2 might be the D (7 bases). The V end was cut by 5 bases, the J end by 5 bases, with 21 bases between. Germline lookup yields CDR1 SGHVS and CDR2 FNYEAQ. CDR3 length: 16 residues. The CDR3 loop is CASSRLSGGRWETQYF. For the CDR3, the DNA is TGTGCCAGCAGCCGTCTGTCGGGGGGCCGTTGGGAGACCCAGTACTTC.

The V call is TRBV5-1, the J call TRBJ2-7; no firm D call. Trimming pared 4 bases from V and 0 bases from J, leaving 11 bases between. The CDR3 totals 14 residues. Germline values: CDR1 SGHRS, CDR2 YFSETQ. In DNA, the CDR3 is TGCGCCAGCAGCGATGTGGAAAGCTCCTACGAGCAGTACTTC. It encodes CASSDVESSYEQYF.

The CDR3 region has the DNA TGTGCCAGCAGTTTTCAGGGGTTGCGCGACACTGAAGCTTTCTTT. Protein sequence: CASSFQGLRDTEAFF. V is TRBV28 and J is TRBJ1-1; TRBD1 is a possible D gene (6 bases). The CDR3 is 15 amino acids. CDR1 and CDR2 (germline): MDHEN, SYDVKM. The germline V and J ends were trimmed by 3 bases and 3 bases, with 14 bases remaining between them.

This sequence joins TRBV25-1 and TRBJ2-3; 7 bases match TRBD2. The V and J ends lost 4 bases and 5 bases, in that order; junction bases with no gene match: 3. The CDR3 totals 13 residues. Germline CDR1 MGHDK, CDR2 SYGVNS. The CDR3 is CASSGTSGDTQYF. As DNA, the CDR3 is TGTGCCAGCAGTGGGACTAGTGGAGATACGCAGTATTTT. The entire variable domain, with the rest obtained from reference TRBV25-1 and TRBJ2-3, is as follows: EADIYQTPRYLVIGTGKKITLECSQTMGHDKMYWYQQDPGMELHLIHYSYGVNSTEKGDLSSESTVSRIRTEHFPLTLESARPSHTSQYLCASSGTSGDTQYFGPGTRLTVL.

In nucleotides, the CDR3 is TGTGCCAGCTCACCACGGACAGACTACGAGCAGTACTTC. Amino acid sequence: CASSPRTDYEQYF. The rearrangement uses TRBV18 and TRBJ2-7; tentatively, D is TRBD1 (6 bases). The CDR3 has 13 residues. The ends were cut back, 1 base at V and 3 bases at J, with 7 bases in the middle. Germline CDR1 and CDR2: KGHSH and LQKENI.

The CDR3 loop reads CASSARDGTYEQYF. The CDR3 DNA reads TGTGCCAGCAGCGCCCGGGACGGTACCTACGAGCAGTACTTC. The chain links TRBV9 to TRBJ2-7, with D perhaps being TRBD1 or TRBD2 (5 bases each). V lost 3 bases and J lost 2, with 12 bases in between. Germline V gene sequence: CDR1 SGDLS, CDR2 YYNGEE. The CDR3 is 14 residues long.

This sequence joins TRBV5-4 and TRBJ1-4, with a possible D match to TRBD1 (5 bases). This CDR3 comprises 15 residues. Trimming took 5 bases from V and 4 from J, leaving 15 bases between them. CDR1 is SGHNT and CDR2 is YYREEE in the germline V gene (reference sequence). The CDR3 reads CASRSWGTGNEKLFF. CDR3 in DNA: TGTGCCAGCAGGAGTTGGGGGACCGGTAATGAAAAACTGTTTTTT.

In nucleotides, the CDR3 is TGTGCCAGCAGTGAAGGACAGCTAGCTAATGAAAAACTGTTTTTT. Its protein product is CASSEGQLANEKLFF. V gene TRBV2 combines with J gene TRBJ1-4; possibly TRBD1 for D (5 bases). The CDR3 covers 15 residues. V shed 1 base and J shed 3 bases, with 9 bases lying between them. Germline loops: CDR1 SNHLY, CDR2 FYNNEI.

About this clone: Other nucleotide sequences in the sample specify the same CDR3. The CDR3 sequence is CASSYGSGNTIYF. DNA of the CDR3: TGTGCCAGCAGCTACGGCTCTGGAAACACCATATATTTT. The rearrangement uses TRBV12-3 or TRBV12-4 and TRBJ1-3; D uncertain. V lost 6 bases and J lost 0, with 6 bases in between. The CDR3 is 13 amino acids.

The chain has TRBV4-1 and TRBJ2-7, with 7 bases matching TRBD2. The CDR3 sequence is 16 residues long. V lost 2 bases, J lost 7 bases, and 14 bases stayed unmatched. Germline V lookup: CDR1 MGHRA, CDR2 YSYEKL. The CDR3 DNA reads TGCGCCAGCAGCCAACCCGGGACTAAAATACGCTGGGAGCAGTACTTC. This encodes CASSQPGTKIRWEQYF.

This rearrangement joins TRBV11-3 to TRBJ2-1; perhaps TRBD2 as D (5 bases). Germline V gene lookup returns CDR1 SGHNT and CDR2 YENEEA. The CDR3 runs 16 residues. Trimming took 2 bases from V and 2 from J, leaving 13 bases between them. The DNA of the CDR3 is TGTGCCAGCAGCTTATCCGCGCCGGGAACCTACAATGAGCAGTTCTTC. It codes for CASSLSAPGTYNEQFF.

This clone was observed a few times. Other DNA sequences in this sample translate to the same CDR3. The rearrangement links TRBV6-1 to TRBJ1-4; the match to TRBD1 covers 7 bases. V dropped 0 bases and J dropped 8; count of bases not matched to a gene: 6. The CDR3 sequence is 15 residues long. Germline loops: CDR1 MNHNS, CDR2 SASEGT. CDR3 sequence (DNA): TGTGCCAGCAGTGAAGCTGACAGGGTTGGCGAAAAACTGTTTTTT. This gives the protein CASSEADRVGEKLFF.

The rearrangement uses TRBV28 and TRBJ1-2, with 7 nucleotides matching TRBD1. The CDR3 contains 12 residues. Germline lookup yields CDR1 MDHEN and CDR2 SYDVKM. The junction had 4 bases not matched to a gene; V was cut back by 5 bases and J by 7 bases. CDR3 sequence reads: CASSPRGLGYTF. CDR3 bases: TGTGCCAGCAGTCCGAGGGGGCTTGGCTACACCTTC.